A selection of T cell receptor beta chains follows, all from one sample in a study of cytomegalovirus exposure and HLA in healthy donors. Assay used: immunoSEQ multiplex PCR; TCRdb lists only in-frame clones, some missing. The table records about 140,000 clones, about 74% of them present only once. The sequenced material came from PBMCs. These receptors were collected from a man under 40 in good health and CMV-seronegative. CDR3s include the opening cysteine and the closing phenylalanine or tryptophan. The D gene is left open where the match is weak. Expanded clones get a size class; other rows say once, few or many, or leave the size out.

TRBD1	-	TRBV6-1	TRBJ2-3	CASSSGTGQTDTQYF	TGTGCCAGCAGTTCCGGGACAGGGCAAACAGATACGCAGTATTTT
TRBD1	-	TRBV5-1	TRBJ2-3	CASSLAGRGWTDTQYF	TGCGCCAGCAGCTTGGCCGGCAGGGGGTGGACAGATACGCAGTATTTT
TRBD1	-	TRBV7-8	TRBJ1-5	CASSSPVGTGDSLRGQPQHF	TGTGCCAGCAGCTCTCCGGTCGGGACAGGCGACAGTCTCAGAGGTCAGCCCCAGCATTTT
TRBD2	-	TRBV10-2	TRBJ2-7	CASSEGGPGEQYF	TGCGCCAGCTCCGAGGGAGGGCCGGGTGAGCAGTACTTC
TRBD1	once	TRBV6-1	TRBJ2-7	CASSGQGSSYEQYF	TGTGCCAGCAGTGGACAGGGGAGCTCCTACGAGCAGTACTTC
TRBD1	few	TRBV6-1	TRBJ1-1	CASSGSQGAETEAFF	TGTGCCAGCAGTGGGTCACAGGGGGCGGAAACTGAAGCTTTCTTT
TRBD2	-	TRBV7-9	TRBJ2-2	CASSAKTSGRARDTGELFF	TGTGCCAGCAGCGCGAAGACTAGCGGGAGGGCGAGGGACACCGGGGAGCTGTTTTTT
TRBD1	-	TRBV2	TRBJ1-1	CASSRTGYDEAFF	TGTGCCAGCAGTAGGACAGGGTACGATGAAGCTTTCTTT
-	-	TRBV9	TRBJ2-2	CASSVELVRTGELFF	TGTGCCAGCAGCGTAGAACTAGTTAGGACCGGGGAGCTGTTTTTT
TRBD1	-	TRBV5-1	TRBJ2-3	CASSSPGTGGPDTQYF	TGCGCCAGCAGCTCACCCGGGACAGGGGGCCCAGATACGCAGTATTTT
-	once	TRBV5-1	TRBJ2-7	CASSLDPSSYEQYF	TGCGCCAGCAGCTTGGATCCTAGTTCCTACGAGCAGTACTTC
TRBD1	-	TRBV5-1	TRBJ1-3	CASSSYSGGVGNTIYF	TGCGCCAGCAGTTCCTACTCAGGGGGCGTTGGAAACACCATATATTTT
TRBD2	-	TRBV27	TRBJ2-7	CASSLRKGLALEQYF	TGTGCCAGCAGTTTAAGAAAGGGACTAGCGCTTGAGCAGTACTTC
TRBD1	-	TRBV5-1	TRBJ1-1	CASSLGTGGTEAFF	TGCGCCAGCAGCTTGGGGACAGGGGGCACTGAAGCTTTCTTT
TRBD2	-	TRBV5-4	TRBJ2-3	CASSFSGGADTQYF	TGTGCCAGCAGCTTTTCGGGAGGGGCAGATACGCAGTATTTT
TRBD2	-	TRBV5-1	TRBJ2-1	CASSLGTSGRYNEQFF	TGCGCCAGCAGCTTAGGGACTAGCGGGCGTTACAATGAGCAGTTCTTC
-	-	TRBV10-3	TRBJ1-2	CAISRLQENYGYTF	TGTGCCATCAGTCGCTTACAGGAGAACTATGGCTACACCTTC
-	-	TRBV11-2	TRBJ1-2	CASSLVVRSSYGYTF	TGTGCCAGCAGCTTAGTGGTCAGATCTTCTTATGGCTACACCTTC
TRBD1	-	TRBV2	TRBJ1-2	CASSVWDRADYGYTF	TGTGCCAGCAGTGTCTGGGACAGGGCGGACTATGGCTACACCTTC
TRBD2	-	TRBV6-1	TRBJ2-1	CASSERGRGNEQFF	TGTGCCAGCAGTGAACGCGGGAGGGGGAATGAGCAGTTCTTC
TRBD2	-	TRBV6-1	TRBJ2-3	CASSEFREGGTDTQYF	TGTGCCAGCAGTGAATTTCGGGAGGGCGGCACAGATACGCAGTATTTT
-	few	TRBV6-5	TRBJ2-7	CASSYSLVPSGEQYF	TGTGCCAGCAGTTACTCACTAGTCCCCTCCGGCGAGCAGTACTTC
TRBD1	-	TRBV30	TRBJ2-1	CAWKLTGGSYNEQFF	TGTGCCTGGAAATTAACAGGGGGGTCCTACAATGAGCAGTTCTTC
-	-	TRBV21-1	TRBJ2-7	CASSQKGTLGPYEQYF	TGTGCCAGCAGCCAAAAAGGGACTTTGGGCCCCTACGAGCAGTACTTC
-	-	TRBV7-3	TRBJ2-1	CASSLTWASDSNEQFF	TGTGCCAGCAGCTTAACGTGGGCAAGTGATAGCAATGAGCAGTTCTTC
-	-	TRBV6-1	TRBJ2-3	CASTALGRGDTQYF	TGTGCCAGCACCGCTTTGGGCCGGGGAGATACGCAGTATTTT
-	-	TRBV28	TRBJ1-1	CASSPPSAVRTEAFF	TGTGCCAGCAGTCCCCCCTCGGCAGTGAGGACTGAAGCTTTCTTT
TRBD2	-	TRBV2	TRBJ2-2	CASSGHFAGAGELFF	TGTGCCAGCAGTGGCCACTTTGCGGGGGCCGGGGAGCTGTTTTTT
-	few	TRBV2	TRBJ2-7	CASSGAGNEQYF	TGTGCCAGCAGTGGGGCAGGGAACGAGCAGTACTTC
TRBD2	-	TRBV4-1	TRBJ2-1	CASSQLHGTSGRVTSYNEQFF	TGCGCCAGCAGCCAACTACACGGGACTAGCGGGAGAGTGACGTCCTACAATGAGCAGTTCTTC
-	-	TRBV5-8	TRBJ2-7	CASSLHEQYF	TGTGCCAGCAGTCTTCACGAGCAGTACTTC